The entry below describes one T cell receptor beta chain. Its antigen remains unknown. Assay: immunoSEQ multiplex PCR; the TCRdb copy retains only in-frame clones and omits some. The sample consists of roughly 1.4 million clones, 98% of them appearing once. The entry originates in a study of shared clonotypes between healthy human individuals. General study findings and limits: Shared across a handful of donors were around 4.7% of the naive CD4 clonotypes.

The clonotype comes from a man younger than 45 in good health. The sample was naive CD4+ T cells sorted from blood. Subset in this sample: CD45RA+ positively selected.

The CDR3 nucleotides read TGTGCCAGCAGCTTTACTTTGCGGGTTCCGGACGAGCAGTACTTC. Translated: CASSFTLRVPDEQYF. This chain connects TRBV7-2 to TRBJ2-7, with a tentative D call TRBD2 (5 bases). The CDR3 is made up of 15 amino acids. Between the trimmed V and J ends, which lost 3 bases and 5 bases, there was a span of 17 bases. Germline V CDR1 and CDR2: SGHTA, FQGNSA.